This paragraph covers one TCR beta chain sequence. Trimming cost V 4 bases and J 9 bases, with 23 bases left between them. CDR3 length equals 16 residues. Per germline, CDR1 SEHNR and CDR2 FQNEAQ (reference sequence). Following RNA extraction, reverse transcription yielded cDNA that acted as the sequencing template. Generated by immunoSEQ multiplex PCR, the TCRdb table keeps only in-frame clones and is missing some. Of roughly 200,000 clones listed, 56% are singletons. This entry comes from a study of CD8+ T cells in alopecia areata. Sequenced sample: CD8+ T cells sorted from blood. This chain links TRBV7-9 with TRBJ2-3, with D tentatively TRBD2 (6 bases). The source of this sequence is a human donor in good health. Written as DNA, the CDR3 is TGTGCCAGCAGCTCCAGCGGGCCAGTCAGTCAGAAGACGCAGTATTTT. Protein: CASSSSGPVSQKTQYF.